This entry lists 10 T cell receptor beta chains sequenced from one sample in a study of control samples from healthy donors and cancer patients (dated by TCRdb to 2020 to 2021). The library was generated by the immunoSEQ multiplex PCR assay. TCRdb retrieved this table from immuneACCESS and kept in-frame rearrangements only. Not all clones are present; in checked studies, unresolved V genes account for under half, and no reason is known for the remainder. This sample holds under 450,000 clones; 75% to 95% were observed only once. 5.5% to 7.5% of the sample is in the top ten clones. Sequenced material: PBMCs. The receptors come from a middle-aged man with head and neck cancer.

This sequence joins TRBV4-1 and TRBJ2-7, with D possibly being TRBD1 (5 bases). The germline V gene has CDR1 MGHRA and CDR2 YSYEKL. With 4 bases removed from V and 6 bases from J, the gap between germline ends came to 19 bases. The CDR3 is 15 amino acids. CDR3 sequence: CASSPLQGARREQYF. Here the CDR3 DNA reads TGCGCCAGCAGCCCCCTCCAAGGGGCCCGTCGCGAGCAGTACTTC.

The chain carries TRBV5-6 and TRBJ2-1; TRBD2 is a possible D gene (5 bases). Per the germline V gene, CDR1 is SGHDT and CDR2 is YYEEEE. The ends were cut back, 1 base at V and 3 bases at J, with 14 bases in the middle. The CDR3 covers 16 residues. The CDR3 nucleotides are TGTGCCAGCAGCTTGAATCTCCAGCGGTACTACAATGAGCAGTTCTTC. Translated: CASSLNLQRYYNEQFF.

This chain uses TRBV28 with TRBJ1-5; D is undetermined. Looked up from germline, CDR1 is MDHEN and CDR2 is SYDVKM. This CDR3 is built from 14 residues. Trimming removed 8 bases at V and 2 bases at J, with 13 bases between. The CDR3 DNA is TGTGCCAGCCACCCCAGTCTTGGCAATCAGCCCCAGCATTTT. Amino acid sequence: CASHPSLGNQPQHF.

The chain employs TRBV6-5 and TRBJ2-2; D not certain. This CDR3 region has 11 residues. Per the germline V gene, CDR1 is MNHEY and CDR2 is SVGAGI. CDR3 DNA: TGTGCTGCCGGGAACACCGGGGAGCTGTTTTTT. As protein: CAAGNTGELFF.

The chain links TRBV10-1 to TRBJ2-1; no clear D gene. CDR1 is WNHNN, CDR2 SYGVQD, per germline (reference sequence). CDR3 size: 15 residues. The ends were cut back, 0 bases at V and 2 bases at J, with 8 bases in the middle. The CDR3 coding sequence is TGCGCCAGCAGTGAGTCGTCCGGAGCCTACAATGAGCAGTTCTTC. Protein sequence: CASSESSGAYNEQFF.

This clone is labeled as medium-sized. The chain has TRBV4-2 and TRBJ2-1, with D maybe TRBD1 (5 bases). The CDR3 length is 13 residues. CDR1 and CDR2 (germline): LGHNA, YNFKEQ. The germline V and J ends were trimmed by 1 base and 9 bases, with 10 bases remaining between them. The CDR3 sequence: CASSQGARGEQFF. For the CDR3, the DNA is TGTGCCAGCAGCCAAGGGGCTAGGGGTGAGCAGTTCTTC.

The chain employs TRBV29-1 and TRBJ2-5; 11 bases map to TRBD2. V lost 4 bases, J lost 4 bases, and 5 bases stayed unmatched. From germline, CDR1 is SQVTM and CDR2 ANQGSEA. The CDR3 runs 14 residues. CDR3: CSVVVSGGGETQYF. The CDR3 DNA follows: TGCAGCGTTGTCGTTAGCGGGGGGGGAGAGACCCAGTACTTC. The full variable domain, its missing parts supplied by reference TRBV29-1 and TRBJ2-5, is SAVISQKPSRDICQRGTSLTIQCQVDSQVTMMFWYRQQPGQSLTLIATANQGSEATYESGFVIDKFPISRPNLTFSTLTVSNMSPEDSSIYLCSVVVSGGGETQYFGPGTRLLVL.

This clone appeared a few times. This chain joins TRBV28 and TRBJ1-3, with unresolved D. Trimming left V 3 bases short and J 3 bases short, with 9 bases between. CDR1 is MDHEN and CDR2 is SYDVKM in the germline V gene. CDR3 length: 14 residues. CDR3: CASSFQGFGNTIYF. CDR3 sequence (DNA): TGTGCCAGCAGTTTTCAAGGGTTTGGAAACACCATATATTTT.

The rearrangement links TRBV6-6 to TRBJ1-5; 7 bases are shared with TRBD1. Trimming cost V 6 bases and J 3 bases; bases outside gene matches: 5. CDR3 size: 14 residues. From germline, CDR1 is MNHNY and CDR2 SVGAGI (reference sequence). CDR3 sequence (DNA): TGTGCCAGCAGATCGGGACAGACCAATCAGCCCCAGCATTTT. The encoded protein is CASRSGQTNQPQHF.

This CDR3 is CASSEGVYNEQFF. The CDR3 nucleotides are TGTGCCAGCAGTGAAGGAGTGTACAATGAGCAGTTCTTC. This chain joins TRBV6-1 and TRBJ2-1, with D unresolved. Trimming pared 1 base from V and 4 bases from J, leaving 5 bases between. CDR3 size: 13 residues. Germline V gives CDR1 MNHNS, CDR2 SASEGT.